This T cell receptor beta chain was identified in a study of T-cell memory formation after mild COVID-19. Employing constant-segment primers, 5'RACE generated TCR alpha and TCR beta cDNA libraries bearing sample barcodes and UMIs. TCRdb independently ran MiXCR on the 5' RACE reads; one entry per CDR3 protein. The sample lists approximately 250,000 distinct CDR3 sequences; around 15% were seen once. Concerning this clonotype: What it recognizes is unknown.

Study-level points and caveats: Specificity for SARS-CoV-2 was not confirmed among the second-wave clones peaking on day 37. That cross-reactive memory joined was suggested by some responding clones appearing in pre-infection memory.

The sample taken for sequencing was PBMCs or a T cell subset sorted from them (not recorded which). The TCR originated in a man younger than 30 who had mild COVID-19 (a few samples of this study predate the infection). Cell type and time point are not known.

The CDR3 DNA is TGTGCCAGCAGCTTGTGGGGAGGAGGAAATCAGCCCCAGCATTTT. Protein product: CASSLWGGGNQPQHF. This chain links TRBV5-5 with TRBJ1-5; D not resolved. Trimming cost V 1 base and J 4 bases, with 12 bases left between them. The CDR3 is made up of 15 amino acids. CDR1 SGHKS and CDR2 YYEKEE come from the germline V gene (reference sequence).